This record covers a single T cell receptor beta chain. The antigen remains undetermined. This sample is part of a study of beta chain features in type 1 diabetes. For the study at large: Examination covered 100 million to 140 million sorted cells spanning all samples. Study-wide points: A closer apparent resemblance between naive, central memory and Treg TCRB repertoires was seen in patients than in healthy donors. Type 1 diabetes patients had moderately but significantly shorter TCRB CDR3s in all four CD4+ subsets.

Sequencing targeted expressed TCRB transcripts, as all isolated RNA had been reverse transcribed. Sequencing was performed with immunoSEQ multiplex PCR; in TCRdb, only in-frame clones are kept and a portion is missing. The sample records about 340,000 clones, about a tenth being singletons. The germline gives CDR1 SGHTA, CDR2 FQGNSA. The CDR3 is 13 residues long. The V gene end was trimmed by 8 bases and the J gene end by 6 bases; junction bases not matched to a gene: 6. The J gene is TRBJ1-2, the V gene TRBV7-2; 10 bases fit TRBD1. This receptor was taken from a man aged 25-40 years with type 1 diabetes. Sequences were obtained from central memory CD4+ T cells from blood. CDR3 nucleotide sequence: TGTGCCAGCGGCCATGGGACAGGGGATGGCTACACCTTC. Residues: CASGHGTGDGYTF.